This T cell receptor beta chain was retrieved from a study of spatial heterogeneity in lung cancer. The overall study: Within tumor regions, the number of TCR transcripts tracked closely with a T cell module score obtained from matched bulk RNA-seq.

As concerns this clonotype: Antigen: not known.

Regarding the study as a whole: For expanded intratumoral alpha and beta TCRs, counts tracked tumor mutation counts.

Time point indicated: sample taken at primary tumor resection. Samples were obtained from 70 or so donors, all untreated early-stage non-small cell lung cancer patients. On each TCR cDNA molecule, a unique molecular identifier was present. TCRdb reanalysed the 5' RACE reads using MiXCR and keeps one entry per CDR3 protein. Among several hundred distinct CDR3 sequences, 16% were seen once, and the ten largest hold around 50%. This receptor was obtained from a male donor with early-stage non-small cell lung cancer. This specimen was lung tumor tissue, taken at surgery.

DNA of the CDR3: TGTGCCAGCAGCTTAGCCCCAAGGTCAGGGTTAGGCAATGAGCAGTTCTTC. It specifies CASSLAPRSGLGNEQFF. The chain couples TRBV11-2 to TRBJ2-1; D possibly corresponds to TRBD1 (5 bases). Germline V gives CDR1 SGHAT, CDR2 FQNNGV. The CDR3 loop spans 17 amino acids. With 1 base removed from V and 6 bases from J, the gap between germline ends came to 19 bases.